The 24 T cell receptor beta chains below come from one sample, sequenced in a study of blood T cell repertoires in COVID-19. The method was immunoSEQ multiplex PCR; TCRdb's version includes in-frame clones alone and lacks a portion of them. The repertoire has around 70,000 clones, 70% to 90% of them found once; the top ten carry about 8%. The sample consisted of peripheral blood. The receptors were gathered from a man aged 25 to 40 with acute or convalescent COVID-19.

The J gene is TRBJ2-5, the V gene TRBV21-1; whether TRBD2, the table's D call, matches the DNA was not checked. TRBV21-1 is an annotated pseudogene. CDR3 size: 16 residues. The CDR3 region has the DNA TGTGCCAGCAGCAAAAAGGGGACTAGGCCTCAAGAGACCCAGTACTTC. Residues: CASSKKGTRPQETQYF.

The chain employs TRBV7-2 and TRBJ2-5; possible D gene TRBD2, 7 bases. This CDR3 region has 13 residues. CDR1 is SGHTA and CDR2 is FQGNSA in the germline V gene. V was cut by 4 bases and J by 4 bases, with 10 bases left in between. The CDR3 DNA sequence: TGTGCCAGCAGCTCAAGGGGGGGAGAGACCCAGTACTTC. Translated, it gives CASSSRGGETQYF.

The chain carries TRBV3-1 (or the pseudogene TRBV3-2) and TRBJ1-3; D gene unclear. This CDR3 region has 13 residues. Germline V CDR1 and CDR2: LGHDT, YNNKEL (reference sequence). V lost 1 base, J lost 4 bases, and 5 bases lay in between. The CDR3 DNA reads TGTGCCAGCAGCCAAGTTATGGGAAACACCATATATTTT. Residues: CASSQVMGNTIYF.

This clone was counted a few times. This chain joins TRBV7-2 and TRBJ2-7; TRBD1 aligns across 9 bases. With 4 bases clipped from V and 3 bases from J, the junction kept 4 bases outside the gene matches. The CDR3 consists of 14 residues. Germline CDR1 and CDR2: SGHTA and FQGNSA. CDR3 region: CASSWGQGYYEQYF. The CDR3 region has the DNA TGTGCCAGCAGCTGGGGACAGGGTTACTACGAGCAGTACTTC.

The V and J genes are TRBV3-1 (or the pseudogene TRBV3-2) and TRBJ2-2; possible D gene TRBD2, 6 bases. CDR3 size: 14 residues. The V gene's germline CDR1 is LGHDT and CDR2 YNNKEL (reference sequence). The V and J ends lost 1 base and 3 bases respectively, with 6 bases between them. The CDR3 DNA follows: TGTGCCAGCAGCCAAGGACTAGACACCGGGGAGCTGTTTTTT. This codes for CASSQGLDTGELFF.

The chain joins TRBV27 to TRBJ2-1; D ambiguous. Germline CDR1 is MNHEY and CDR2 is SMNVEV (reference sequence). This CDR3 is built from 16 residues. The V and J ends lost 2 bases and 0 bases respectively, with 11 bases between them. The CDR3 loop is CASSLNQRSSYNEQFF. DNA of the CDR3: TGTGCCAGCAGTTTAAACCAACGGAGCTCCTACAATGAGCAGTTCTTC.

V gene TRBV5-6 combines with J gene TRBJ1-1; TRBD1 might be the D (5 bases). The CDR3 length is 15 residues. Trimming left V 3 bases short and J 3 bases short, with 15 bases between. Germline lookup yields CDR1 SGHDT and CDR2 YYEEEE. CDR3: CASSSQVLGDTEAFF. CDR3 nucleotide sequence: TGTGCCAGCAGCTCCCAAGTATTAGGGGACACTGAAGCTTTCTTT.

The CDR3 bases are TGTGCCAGTAGTATAGATCCTCCCGACAGGGCTAACTATGGCTACACCTTC. Its translation is CASSIDPPDRANYGYTF. This chain links TRBV19 with TRBJ1-2, with 7 bases aligning to TRBD1. The V gene end was trimmed by 0 bases and the J gene end by 0 bases; junction bases not matched to a gene: 7. The CDR3 is 17 amino acids. Germline V gene lookup returns CDR1 LNHDA and CDR2 SQIVND (reference sequence).

This clone has more than one count but fewer than ten. The chain uses TRBV7-2 and TRBJ2-7; 10 nucleotides align to TRBD2. The germline CDR1 and CDR2 sequences are SGHTA and FQGNSA. J lost 6 bases, V lost 1 base, and 15 bases had no gene match. This CDR3 comprises 18 residues. CDR3 amino acids: CASSLVPSGSPRLVEQYF. CDR3 DNA: TGTGCCAGCAGCTTAGTACCTAGCGGGAGCCCTCGGTTGGTCGAGCAGTACTTC.

The V call is TRBV29-1, the J call TRBJ2-5, with D perhaps matching TRBD2 (6 bases). The CDR3 loop spans 14 amino acids. Germline V gene data show CDR1 as SQVTM and CDR2 as ANQGSEA. Trimming left V 6 bases short and J 1 base short, with 15 bases between. The CDR3 loop reads CSVNGGTGQETQYF. The CDR3 nucleotides read TGCAGCGTCAATGGGGGGACTGGCCAAGAGACCCAGTACTTC.

This clone was recorded once. The chain links TRBV5-1 to TRBJ2-3; D uncertain. Deletions cut 0 bases from V and 4 bases from J, with 9 bases between. Germline CDR1 SGHRS, CDR2 YFSETQ. The CDR3 runs 14 residues. CDR3 in DNA: TGCGCCAGCAGCTTGGGGTCTGGGCCAGATACGCAGTATTTT. It codes for CASSLGSGPDTQYF.

The chain has TRBV7-2 and TRBJ1-6, with 10 bases fitting TRBD1. CDR1 SGHTA and CDR2 FQGNSA come from the germline V gene. The trim removed 5 bases at V and 14 bases at J, leaving 6 bases unmatched. The CDR3 covers 13 residues. CDR3 sequence reads: CASSERTGGSLHF. The CDR3 nucleotides are TGTGCCAGCAGCGAACGGACAGGGGGGTCCCTCCACTTT. Complete variable domain (other parts from reference TRBV7-2 and TRBJ1-6): GAGVSQSPSNKVTEKGKDVELRCDPISGHTALYWYRQSLGQGLEFLIYFQGNSAPDKSGLPSDRFSAERTGGSVSTLTIQRTQQEDSAVYLCASSERTGGSLHFGNGTRLTVT.

This sequence joins TRBV28 and TRBJ2-5, with 11 nucleotides matching TRBD2. The germline CDR1 and CDR2 sequences are MDHEN and SYDVKM. The J segment lost 4 bases and the V segment lost 6 bases, leaving 4 bases of the junction unmatched. There are 14 residues in the CDR3. CDR3 DNA: TGTGCCAGCAGCTTAGCGGGAGGGAGAGAGACCCAGTACTTC. This gives the protein CASSLAGGRETQYF.

This clone appeared once. The rearrangement links TRBV29-1 to TRBJ1-5, with unresolved D. Germline CDR1 SQVTM, CDR2 ANQGSEA. The CDR3 length is 13 residues. V was trimmed by 4 bases and J by 6 bases, leaving 13 bases between them. DNA for the CDR3: TGCAGCGTTGGAGAAAACAGCGGTCAGCCCCAGCATTTT. Translating gives CSVGENSGQPQHF.

This clone was seen only once. The chain recombines TRBV29-1 with TRBJ1-3; no clear D. The germline CDR1 and CDR2 sequences are SQVTM and ANQGSEA. The CDR3 has 15 residues. With 1 base removed from V and 0 bases from J, the gap between germline ends came to 10 bases. The CDR3 protein is CSVEGKEDSGNTIYF. CDR3 DNA: TGCAGCGTTGAAGGGAAGGAGGACTCTGGAAACACCATATATTTT.

With respect to this clone: The junction departs from germline at one end; a sequencing error may be responsible. The chain is built from TRBV10-3 and TRBJ2-2; 7 bases match TRBD1. Germline V gene lookup returns CDR1 ENHRY and CDR2 SYGVKD. The CDR3 extends over 15 amino acids. This chain's CDR3 is CAISGGQVNTRELFF. The CDR3 nucleotides read TGTGCCATCAGTGGAGGACAGGTTAACACCAGGGAGCTGTTTTTT.

V and J are TRBV29-1 and TRBJ2-5; a possible D gene is TRBD1 (5 bases). Germline V CDR1 and CDR2: SQVTM, ANQGSEA. The V and J ends lost 3 bases and 5 bases respectively, with 10 bases between them. The CDR3 is 12 amino acids. CDR3 sequence reads: CSVDRSGETQYF. In DNA, the CDR3 is TGCAGCGTTGATAGGTCAGGGGAGACCCAGTACTTC.

J is TRBJ1-5 and V is TRBV6-2 or TRBV6-3; 7 nucleotides line up with TRBD1. Germline V gene sequence: CDR1 MNHEY, CDR2 SVGEGT. The CDR3 extends over 14 amino acids. The trim removed 2 bases at V and 5 bases at J, leaving 3 bases unmatched. CDR3 protein: CASSYGTEYQPQHF. CDR3 in DNA: TGTGCCAGCAGTTACGGGACAGAGTATCAGCCCCAGCATTTT.

The chain carries TRBV11-2 and TRBJ2-1; 10 bases agree with TRBD2. CDR3 length equals 18 residues. Trimming took 0 bases from V and 6 from J; bases not matched to a gene: 11. Germline V gene lookup returns CDR1 SGHAT and CDR2 FQNNGV. The CDR3 region has the DNA TGTGCCAGCAGCTTAGAGATCTCAGCGGGAGGGCCAGGCAATGAGCAGTTCTTC. Its translation: CASSLEISAGGPGNEQFF. Drawing the rest from reference TRBV11-2 and TRBJ2-1, the complete variable domain is EAGVAQSPRYKIIEKRQSVAFWCNPISGHATLYWYQQILGQGPKLLIQFQNNGVVDDSQLPKDRFSAERLKGVDSTLKIQPAKLEDSAVYLCASSLEISAGGPGNEQFFGPGTRLTVL.

This clone was seen only once. V usage is TRBV24-1 and J usage is TRBJ2-2; TRBD2 is a possible D gene (6 bases). This CDR3 contains 14 residues. V was clipped by 5 bases and J by 0 bases, with 6 bases between them. The germline gives CDR1 KGHDR, CDR2 SFDVKD. The CDR3 is CATSAGANTGELFF. DNA of the CDR3: TGTGCCACCAGTGCGGGAGCGAACACCGGGGAGCTGTTTTTT.

The chain carries TRBV28 and TRBJ1-5; no clear D. In germline, CDR1 is MDHEN, CDR2 SYDVKM. The CDR3 loop spans 16 amino acids. V was shortened by 4 bases and J by 5 bases, with 18 bases between the two germline ends. The CDR3: CASSSLLRGGDQPQHF. The CDR3 DNA is TGTGCCAGCAGTTCCCTCCTCCGGGGAGGCGATCAGCCCCAGCATTTT.

The chain is built from TRBV28 and TRBJ2-1; TRBD1 aligns across 7 bases. The CDR3 covers 16 residues. Losses at the gene ends were 7 bases for V and 4 bases for J; bases not matched to a gene: 13. The germline gives CDR1 MDHEN, CDR2 SYDVKM. CDR3 protein: CASIQTGQATYNEQFF. CDR3 nucleotide sequence: TGTGCCAGCATCCAAACCGGACAGGCCACGTACAATGAGCAGTTCTTC.

This chain links TRBV28 with TRBJ1-1; D gene uncertain. Trimming removed 6 bases at V and 0 bases at J, with 14 bases between. The CDR3 sequence is 15 residues long. Germline assignment: CDR1 MDHEN and CDR2 SYDVKM. The chain's CDR3 is CASRGEDAMNTEAFF. For the CDR3, the DNA is TGTGCCAGCAGGGGAGAGGACGCTATGAACACTGAAGCTTTCTTT.

The chain employs TRBV4-1 and TRBJ1-2; D remains ambiguous. Germline V lookup: CDR1 MGHRA, CDR2 YSYEKL. This CDR3 comprises 13 residues. Trimming stripped 3 bases from V and 4 bases from J, with 9 bases between. CDR3 DNA sequence: TGCGCCAGCAGCCATGCGCTCCCCTATGGCTACACCTTC. It translates to CASSHALPYGYTF.